The rows below give T cell receptor beta chains drawn from one sample of a study of technical replicates of blood from a few donors. Using immunoSEQ multiplex PCR, the repertoire was profiled, and TCRdb retains in-frame clones only, with some absent. The profile shows about 80,000 clones, 85% to 95% of them singletons. The sample comprised T cells isolated from PBMCs. The receptors stem from a human donor in good health. The CDR3 runs from the conserved cysteine through the conserved F or W. A D gene is named only where the DNA matches it firmly. Clone size is shown for a subset of rows, as once, few, many or a class of expanded clone.

V	length	D	J	size	DNA	CDR3
TRBV9	15	NA	TRBJ2-3	NA	TGTGCCAGCAGCGTAGAGGGACTCCGAGGAGATACGCAGTATTTT	CASSVEGLRGDTQYF
TRBV6-5	13	NA	TRBJ1-3	NA	TGTGCCAGCAGTTACTCTCGTGGAAACACCATATATTTT	CASSYSRGNTIYF
TRBV9	12	TRBD2	TRBJ2-1	once	TGTGCCAGCAGCCCTAGCGGGAAGCCCCCGTTCTTC	CASSPSGKPPFF
TRBV7-2	18	NA	TRBJ2-2	NA	TGTGCCAGCAGCCCCAGTTCCTCACGGCGGAGGAACACCGGGGAGCTGTTTTTT	CASSPSSSRRRNTGELFF
TRBV4-1	17	NA	TRBJ1-4	NA	TGCGCCAGCAGCCAACTTCTAGTAGGAGGGATTGGGGAAAAACTGTTTTTT	CASSQLLVGGIGEKLFF
TRBV7-8	15	TRBD1	TRBJ2-7	NA	TGTGCCAGCAGCAAAGACAGGGATCCCACCTACGAGCAGTACTTC	CASSKDRDPTYEQYF
TRBV5-1	15	NA	TRBJ1-3	NA	TGCGCCAGCAGCTTGGCCGGCGGAATCGGAAACACCATATATTTT	CASSLAGGIGNTIYF
TRBV7-9	15	NA	TRBJ1-1	NA	TGTGCCAGCAGCCCGATAGGGAGGGAAGGCACTGAAGCTTTCTTT	CASSPIGREGTEAFF
TRBV7-7	13	NA	TRBJ2-2	NA	TGTGCCCTCCCGGCGGGGAACACCGGGGAGCTGTTTTTT	CALPAGNTGELFF
TRBV9	15	TRBD1	TRBJ1-1	NA	TGTGCCAGCAGCTCCCGGACAGGTCCTCACACTGAAGCTTTCTTT	CASSSRTGPHTEAFF
TRBV5-1	16	TRBD1	TRBJ1-4	NA	TGCGCCAGCAGCAAGGGACAGGGGACCACTAATGAAAAACTGTTTTTT	CASSKGQGTTNEKLFF
TRBV30	13	NA	TRBJ1-1	NA	TGTGCCTGGAGTAGAGGAGGGAACACTGAAGCTTTCTTT	CAWSRGGNTEAFF
TRBV7-2	13	NA	TRBJ2-5	NA	TGTGCCAGCAGCTTAGGCGGGCGGGAGACCCAGTACTTC	CASSLGGRETQYF